The 3 T cell receptor beta chains below were found in one sample sequenced in a study of Ad26.COV2.S vaccination and SARS-CoV-2 variants. Regarding treatment: around 19 received Ad26.COV2.S at low or high dose, single or two shots; roughly 5 received placebo; per-sample allocation not given. Sampling took place 63 days after the first vaccine or placebo injection. The protocol was immunoSEQ multiplex PCR, while the TCRdb copy is restricted to in-frame clones and leaves out a portion. The data contain about 350,000 clones, 88% of them singletons. The sample here was peripheral blood, taken in a trial of Ad26.COV2.S vaccine versus placebo. The receptors come from a person aged 18-65 years who received the Ad26.COV2.S COVID-19 vaccine or a placebo.

The chain has TRBV4-1 and TRBJ2-7, with 8 bases matching TRBD1. Germline V gene lookup returns CDR1 MGHRA and CDR2 YSYEKL. The CDR3 is 15 residues long. V shed 0 bases and J 3 bases; nucleotides not matched to a gene: 4. CDR3: CASSQEDRGIYEQYF. CDR3 bases: TGCGCCAGCAGCCAAGAAGACAGGGGAATCTACGAGCAGTACTTC.

The chain combines TRBV5-1 with TRBJ2-1; D is tentatively TRBD1 or TRBD2 (6 bases each). The ends were cut back, 6 bases at V and 0 bases at J, with 19 bases in the middle. The CDR3 is 17 residues long. Germline CDR1 and CDR2: SGHRS and YFSETQ. The CDR3 DNA is TGCGCCAGCACCCTTTTGGGGGGCACGAGCTCCTACAATGAGCAGTTCTTC. This codes for CASTLLGGTSSYNEQFF.

The V call is TRBV6-5, the J call TRBJ2-5, with D possibly being TRBD1 (7 bases). Germline CDR1 MNHEY, CDR2 SVGAGI. The CDR3 is 16 amino acids. V lost 2 bases and J 4 bases, leaving 17 bases between the germline ends. The CDR3 region is CASSYLQGRRGETQYF. In DNA form, the CDR3 reads TGTGCCAGCAGTTACCTACAGGGGAGGAGGGGAGAGACCCAGTACTTC.